A single sample gave rise to the 21 T cell receptor beta chains below, sequenced in a study of CD8 T cells in Susac syndrome. Random hexamers served to reverse transcribe roughly 0.45 to 1 ug RNA. TCRdb re-called the immunoSEQ multiplex PCR reads through MiXCR, storing one row per CDR3 protein. The sample holds 150,000 to 190,000 distinct CDR3 sequences, roughly 95% seen once. Specimen: CD8+ T cells from PBMCs. These receptors all come from a human donor with multiple sclerosis.

This chain links TRBV29-1 with TRBJ2-4, with D uncertain. The CDR3 has 11 amino acids. V was clipped by 3 bases and J by 6 bases, with 6 bases between them. Germline lookup yields CDR1 SQVTM and CDR2 ANQGSEA. CDR3 sequence (DNA): TGCAGCGTTGACAGTGGAAACATTCAGTACTTC. Protein: CSVDSGNIQYF.

V and J are TRBV29-1 and TRBJ2-1; 12 positions agree with TRBD2. The germline gives CDR1 SQVTM, CDR2 ANQGSEA. The CDR3 spans 16 residues. V was pared by 5 bases and J by 0 bases, with 5 bases of the junction left unmatched. CDR3 in DNA: TGCAGCGTTAGACTAGCGGGGGTATTCTCCTACAATGAGCAGTTCTTC. Its translation: CSVRLAGVFSYNEQFF.

The chain links TRBV4-1 to TRBJ2-7, with TRBD2 as a possible D gene (5 bases). Per germline, CDR1 MGHRA and CDR2 YSYEKL. The CDR3 sequence is 14 residues long. Trimming pared 3 bases from V and 2 bases from J, leaving 11 bases between. The CDR3 is CASSQVGKPYEQYV. As DNA, the CDR3 is TGCGCCAGCAGCCAGGTCGGGAAACCCTACGAGCAGTACGTC.

V gene TRBV18 combines with J gene TRBJ2-2; 11 bases map to TRBD2. The CDR3 runs to 15 residues. The germline V gene has CDR1 KGHSH and CDR2 LQKENI. J lost 3 bases, V lost 3 bases, and 0 bases had no gene match. CDR3 in amino acids: CASSPGLADTGELFF. CDR3 nucleotides: TGTGCCAGCTCACCGGGACTAGCGGACACCGGGGAGCTGTTTTTT.

The chain recombines TRBV7-9 with TRBJ2-5; tentatively, D is TRBD1 (5 bases). Trimming left V 6 bases short and J 1 base short, with 18 bases between. The V gene's germline CDR1 is SEHNR and CDR2 FQNEAQ (reference sequence). This CDR3 contains 16 residues. The CDR3 reads CASRTGRAESQETQYF. CDR3 coding DNA: TGTGCCAGCAGAACAGGACGGGCCGAATCCCAAGAGACCCAGTACTTC.

The chain has TRBV20-1 and TRBJ1-5; TRBD1 might be the D (6 bases). This CDR3 is built from 16 residues. Germline V gives CDR1 DFQATT, CDR2 SNEGSKA (reference sequence). Trimming pared 4 bases from V and 0 bases from J, leaving 16 bases between. CDR3 in DNA: TGCAGTGCTACCGCGCCTCGGACAGCTAGCAATCAGCCCCAGCATTTT. As protein: CSATAPRTASNQPQHF.

The chain is built from TRBV15 and TRBJ2-7; no definite D call. The V end lost 7 bases, the J end lost 6 bases, and 16 bases lay between the germline ends. The CDR3 loop spans 13 amino acids. CDR1 LNHNV and CDR2 YYDKDF come from the germline V gene (reference sequence). CDR3 sequence: CATKSSGGSEQYF. CDR3 DNA: TGTGCCACCAAATCTAGTGGCGGCTCCGAGCAGTACTTC.

This chain links TRBV7-9 with TRBJ1-2, with 9 bases identical to TRBD1. The CDR3 has 18 residues. The germline CDR1 and CDR2 sequences are SEHNR and FQNEAQ (reference sequence). The junction had 17 bases not matched to a gene; V was cut back by 5 bases and J by 4 bases. The CDR3 bases are TGTGCCAGCAGCCAGGGGTTGGGACAGGGCCCCCGGGGCTATGGCTACACCTTC. Translated, it gives CASSQGLGQGPRGYGYTF.

This clonotype appeared a single time. This chain joins TRBV20-1 and TRBJ2-7; possibly TRBD1 for D (5 bases). V lost 3 bases to trimming and J lost 5 bases, with 8 bases between them. This CDR3 region has 11 residues. Germline CDR1 is DFQATT and CDR2 is SNEGSKA (reference sequence). The CDR3 sequence: CSARQGHEQYV. DNA of the CDR3: TGCAGTGCTAGGCAGGGCCACGAGCAGTACGTC.

The V gene is TRBV25-1, the J gene TRBJ1-2; D ambiguous. V was clipped by 2 bases and J by 5 bases, with 9 bases between them. Per the germline V gene, CDR1 is MGHDK and CDR2 is SYGVNS. The CDR3 length is 13 residues. CDR3 amino acids: CASSEGRPYGYTF. The CDR3 DNA reads as TGTGCCAGCAGTGAAGGCAGGCCTTATGGCTACACCTTC.

The chain couples TRBV27 to TRBJ2-1; D is unclear. V dropped 7 bases and J dropped 9 bases, with 7 bases sitting between them. CDR3 length equals 10 residues. The germline gives CDR1 MNHEY, CDR2 SMNVEV (reference sequence). The CDR3: CASNHGEQFF. In nucleotides, the CDR3 is TGTGCCAGCAACCACGGTGAGCAGTTCTTC.

Points on this clonotype: Germline is not matched at one junction end, which may reflect a read error. The chain's CDR3 is CAGGSSGANVLTF. In DNA form, the CDR3 reads TGCGCCGGTGGGAGCTCTGGGGCCAACGTCCTGACTTTC. V usage is TRBV7-9 and J usage is TRBJ2-6, with D possibly being TRBD2 (5 bases). In germline, CDR1 is SEHNR, CDR2 FQNEAQ (reference sequence). The CDR3 contains 13 residues.

V gene TRBV13 combines with J gene TRBJ2-3; D may be TRBD1 (5 bases). Trimming removed 5 bases from V and 6 bases from J, with 21 bases in between. Germline lookup yields CDR1 PRHDT and CDR2 FYEKMQ (reference sequence). The CDR3 sequence is 16 residues long. For the CDR3, the DNA is TGTGCCAGCAGCCCCGAGGCCGGGCCTGGGGCCGATACGCAGTATTTT. Protein product: CASSPEAGPGADTQYF. Full variable domain (rest looked up from reference TRBV13 and TRBJ2-3): AAGVIQSPRHLIKEKRETATLKCYPIPRHDTVYWYQQGPGQDPQFLISFYEKMQSDKGSIPDRFSAQQFSDYHSELNMSSLELGDSALYFCASSPEAGPGADTQYFGPGTRLTVL.

The V call is TRBV20-1, the J call TRBJ2-7; unclear D gene. The CDR3 has 13 residues. Trimming pared 6 bases from V and 0 bases from J, leaving 12 bases between. In germline, CDR1 is DFQATT, CDR2 SNEGSKA (reference sequence). The CDR3 DNA sequence: TGCAGTGCCGCCGGCAGCCGCTCCTACGAGCAGTACTTC. Translating gives CSAAGSRSYEQYF.

V gene TRBV6-5 combines with J gene TRBJ1-2, with D uncertain. CDR3 length: 14 residues. Germline V lookup: CDR1 MNHEY, CDR2 SVGAGI. Trimming shortened V by 0 bases and J by 2 bases, and 7 bases separated the two germline ends. The CDR3 DNA reads as TGTGCCAGCAGTTACTCGTCGACCAACTATGGCTACACCTTC. It specifies CASSYSSTNYGYTF.

The chain carries TRBV30 and TRBJ1-5, with a tentative D call TRBD1 (6 bases). Trimming took 5 bases from V and 1 from J, leaving 12 bases between them. This CDR3 region has 14 residues. Looked up from germline, CDR1 is GTSNPN and CDR2 is SVGIG (reference sequence). The CDR3 here is CAWGPGQSNQPQHF. CDR3 nucleotides: TGTGCCTGGGGCCCCGGACAGAGCAATCAGCCCCAGCATTTT.

The chain joins TRBV12-3 or TRBV12-4 to TRBJ1-4; no definite D call. The CDR3 is made up of 16 amino acids. V was trimmed by 7 bases and J by 7 bases, leaving 22 bases between them. The CDR3 spells CASTYRGPMGFEKLFF. Written as DNA, the CDR3 is TGTGCCAGCACCTATAGAGGACCCATGGGGTTTGAAAAACTGTTTTTT.

This chain connects TRBV12-5 to TRBJ2-1; D is uncertain. Germline V gene data show CDR1 as LGHNT and CDR2 as FRNRAP. Trimming shortened V by 1 base and J by 6 bases, and 4 bases separated the two germline ends. CDR3 length: 12 amino acids. The CDR3 here is CASGLGVNEQFF. The CDR3 DNA sequence: TGTGCTAGTGGTTTGGGGGTCAATGAGCAGTTCTTC.

The J gene is TRBJ2-4, the V gene TRBV20-1; D could derive from TRBD1 or TRBD2 (6 bases each). Trimming took off 0 bases at V and 7 bases at J, with 16 bases between the two ends. CDR1 is DFQATT and CDR2 is SNEGSKA in the germline V gene (reference sequence). This CDR3 has 15 amino acids. The CDR3 bases are TGCAGTGCTAGAGATCGGGGGCGTCCAGGGAACATTCAGTACTTC. Its translation is CSARDRGRPGNIQYF.

This clonotype was counted once. The genes are TRBV7-9 and TRBJ2-7; D perhaps matches TRBD1 (5 bases). Trimming removed 5 bases at V and 3 bases at J, with 14 bases between. This CDR3 region has 14 residues. Germline V gives CDR1 SEHNR, CDR2 FQNEAQ (reference sequence). The CDR3 spells CASSPLQENYEQYF. The CDR3 nucleotides read TGTGCCAGCAGCCCACTACAGGAAAACTACGAGCAGTACTTC. Filled out from reference TRBV7-9 and TRBJ2-7, the complete variable domain reads DTGVSQNPRHKITKRGQNVTFRCDPISEHNRLYWYRQTLGQGPEFLTYFQNEAQLEKSRLLSDRFSAERPKGSFSTLEIQRTEQGDSAMYLCASSPLQENYEQYFGPGTRLTVT.

The gene calls are TRBV20-1 and TRBJ2-5, with D perhaps TRBD1 (6 bases). The CDR3 is 12 residues long. The ends were cut back, 6 bases at V and 0 bases at J, with 8 bases in the middle. Germline V gene data show CDR1 as DFQATT and CDR2 as SNEGSKA (reference sequence). As DNA, the CDR3 is TGCAGTGCCTACAGGGACCAAGAGACCCAGTACTTC. Its protein product is CSAYRDQETQYF.